The 2 T cell receptor beta chains below were found in one sample sequenced in a study of blood T cell repertoires in COVID-19. The repertoire was sequenced with immunoSEQ multiplex PCR; TCRdb's copy has only in-frame clones and lacks some. The sample consists of hundreds of thousands of clones, around four fifths of them appearing once. The sample consisted of peripheral blood. These receptors came from a woman of 80 years or more with active or convalescent COVID-19.

This chain joins TRBV12-3 or TRBV12-4 and TRBJ2-3, with 8 bases fitting TRBD1. The CDR3 length is 13 residues. V lost 10 bases, J lost 3 bases, and 6 bases stayed unmatched. This CDR3 reads CANRQGRTDTQYF. CDR3 sequence (DNA): TGTGCCAACCGACAGGGGAGGACAGATACGCAGTATTTT.

V gene TRBV6-2 or TRBV6-3 combines with J gene TRBJ1-5; weak D call: TRBD1 (5 bases). CDR1 is MNHEY, CDR2 SVGEGT, per germline. The CDR3 sequence is 14 residues long. V lost 6 bases, J lost 2 bases, and 11 bases lay in between. The CDR3 coding sequence is TGTGCCAGCAGCCTCTGGGGGGGCAATCAGCCCCAGCATTTT. It codes for CASSLWGGNQPQHF.